Following are 8 T cell receptor beta chains from one sample sequenced in a study of cytomegalovirus exposure and HLA in healthy donors. Primers: 60 Vbeta forward and 13 Jbeta reverse. The data were produced by immunoSEQ multiplex PCR, yet TCRdb's version contains in-frame clones alone and is incomplete. The sample data list about 51,000 clones. The sequenced sample was PBMCs. The receptor source for this set is a middle-aged man in good health and CMV-seropositive.

This chain links TRBV11-3 with TRBJ2-1; 7 nucleotides line up with TRBD2. The V gene's germline CDR1 is SGHNT and CDR2 YENEEA. CDR3 length: 15 residues. V lost 5 bases and J lost 10; bases outside the gene matches: 14. As DNA, the CDR3 is TGTGCCAGCAGCACCGGAGGAGGAAGCGGGGCCGAGCAGTTCTTC. It yields the protein CASSTGGGSGAEQFF.

The rearrangement links TRBV6-1 to TRBJ1-3; D perhaps matches TRBD1 (5 bases). The CDR3 has 15 residues. Trimming removed 1 base from V and 0 bases from J, with 7 bases in between. In germline, CDR1 is MNHNS, CDR2 SASEGT. CDR3 protein: CASSEVTGSGNTIYF. As DNA, the CDR3 is TGTGCCAGCAGTGAAGTAACAGGCTCTGGAAACACCATATATTTT.

The V call is TRBV19, the J call TRBJ1-1, with unresolved D. Trimming pared 7 bases from V and 2 bases from J, leaving 17 bases between. Germline V gives CDR1 LNHDA, CDR2 SQIVND (reference sequence). This CDR3 comprises 15 residues. CDR3 in amino acids: CASTTRRVLNTEAFF. The CDR3 DNA reads TGTGCCAGTACCACGAGGAGGGTCCTTAACACTGAAGCTTTCTTT.

The V call is TRBV7-3, the J call TRBJ2-1; 8 positions agree with TRBD2. J was trimmed by 5 bases and V by 5 bases; bases with no gene match: 8. Germline V gene sequence: CDR1 SGHTA, CDR2 FQGTGA. There are 15 residues in the CDR3. The DNA for the CDR3 is TGTGCCAGCAGCATCGGGGTAGCGGGGAACAATGAGCAGTTCTTC. It specifies CASSIGVAGNNEQFF.

The chain carries TRBV5-1 and TRBJ1-2; D uncertain. There are 15 residues in the CDR3. The germline V gene has CDR1 SGHRS and CDR2 YFSETQ. The V gene lost 0 bases and the J gene lost 8 bases, with 17 bases spanning the gap. CDR3 bases: TGCGCCAGCAGCTTGGTGACCGGAGTGACCTCCGGCTACACCTTC. Translation gives CASSLVTGVTSGYTF.

The J gene is TRBJ2-1, the V gene TRBV28; 8 nucleotides agree with TRBD2. J lost 0 bases, V lost 4 bases, and 5 bases had no gene match. Germline CDR1 and CDR2: MDHEN and SYDVKM. The CDR3 totals 16 residues. CDR3 nucleotides: TGTGCCAGCAGTTATGCGGGGGGCAGCTCCTACAATGAGCAGTTCTTC. Its translation is CASSYAGGSSYNEQFF.

The chain employs TRBV6-6 and TRBJ1-2; TRBD1 agrees at 7 bases. The V and J ends lost 10 bases and 7 bases, in that order; junction bases with no gene match: 9. The CDR3 spans 12 residues. From germline, CDR1 is MNHNY and CDR2 SVGAGI (reference sequence). CDR3 sequence reads: CATRQGERGYTF. CDR3 DNA sequence: TGTGCCACCCGGCAGGGGGAGCGTGGCTACACCTTC.

The CDR3 loop is CASSPGGATGELFF. CDR3 DNA: TGTGCCAGCTCCCCTGGGGGGGCGACCGGGGAGCTGTTTTTT. V is TRBV6-4 and J is TRBJ2-2, with D possibly matching TRBD2 (7 bases). The CDR3 runs to 14 residues. Trimming removed 8 bases from V and 5 bases from J, with 15 bases in between. Germline V gene data show CDR1 as MRHNA and CDR2 as SNTAGT.